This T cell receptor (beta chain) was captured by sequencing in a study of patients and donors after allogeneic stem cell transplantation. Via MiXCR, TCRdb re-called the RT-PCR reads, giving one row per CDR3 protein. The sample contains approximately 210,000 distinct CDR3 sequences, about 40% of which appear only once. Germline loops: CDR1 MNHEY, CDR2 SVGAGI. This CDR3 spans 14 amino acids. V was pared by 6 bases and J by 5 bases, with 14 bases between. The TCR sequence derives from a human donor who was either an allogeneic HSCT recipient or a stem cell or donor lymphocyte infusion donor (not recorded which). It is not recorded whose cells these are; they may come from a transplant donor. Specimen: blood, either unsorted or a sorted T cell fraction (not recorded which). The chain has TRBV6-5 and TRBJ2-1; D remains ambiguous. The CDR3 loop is CASSSGLGNNEQFF. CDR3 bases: TGTGCCAGCAGCTCCGGGCTAGGAAACAATGAGCAGTTCTTC.